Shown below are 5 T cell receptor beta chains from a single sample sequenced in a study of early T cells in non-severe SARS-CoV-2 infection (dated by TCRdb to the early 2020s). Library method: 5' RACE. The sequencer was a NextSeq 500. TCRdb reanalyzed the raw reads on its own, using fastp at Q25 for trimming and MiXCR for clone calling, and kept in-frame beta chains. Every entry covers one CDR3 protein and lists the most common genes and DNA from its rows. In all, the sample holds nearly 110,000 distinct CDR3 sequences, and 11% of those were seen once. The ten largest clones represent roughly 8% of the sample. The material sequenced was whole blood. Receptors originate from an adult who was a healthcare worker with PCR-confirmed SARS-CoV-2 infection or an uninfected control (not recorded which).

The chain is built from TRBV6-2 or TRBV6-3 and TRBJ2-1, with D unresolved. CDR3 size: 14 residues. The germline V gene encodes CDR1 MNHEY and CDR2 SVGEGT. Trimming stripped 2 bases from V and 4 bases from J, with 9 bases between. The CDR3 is CASSYTGNYNEQFF. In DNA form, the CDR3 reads TGTGCCAGCAGTTACACTGGGAATTACAATGAGCAGTTCTTC.

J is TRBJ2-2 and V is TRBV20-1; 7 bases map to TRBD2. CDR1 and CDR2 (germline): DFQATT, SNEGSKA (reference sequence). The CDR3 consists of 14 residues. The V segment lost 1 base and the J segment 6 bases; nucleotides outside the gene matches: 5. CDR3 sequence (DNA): TGCAGTGCTAGAGTTGCGGGAGCGGCCGGGGAGCTGTTTTTT. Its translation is CSARVAGAAGELFF.

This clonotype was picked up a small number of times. The CDR3 loop is CASFPATHEAFF. The CDR3, as DNA: TGCGCCAGCTTCCCCGCCACCCATGAAGCTTTCTTT. The V gene is TRBV23-1, the J gene TRBJ1-1; D remains unclear. TRBV23-1 qualifies as an ORF whose function is uncertain. This CDR3 is 12 amino acids long. Trimming took 8 bases from V and 7 from J, leaving 14 bases between them.

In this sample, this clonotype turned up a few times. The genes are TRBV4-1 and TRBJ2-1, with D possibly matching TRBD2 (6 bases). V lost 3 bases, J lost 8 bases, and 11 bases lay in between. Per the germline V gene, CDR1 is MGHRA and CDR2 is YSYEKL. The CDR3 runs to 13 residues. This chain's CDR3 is CASSQTGVDEQFF. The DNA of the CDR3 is TGCGCCAGCAGCCAGACGGGGGTGGATGAGCAGTTCTTC.

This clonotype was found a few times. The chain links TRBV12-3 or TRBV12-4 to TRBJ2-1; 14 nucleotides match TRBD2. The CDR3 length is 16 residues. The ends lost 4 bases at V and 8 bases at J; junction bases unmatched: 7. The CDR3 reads CASSSGTSGRFDEQFF. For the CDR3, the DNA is TGTGCCAGCAGTTCCGGGACTAGCGGGAGATTCGATGAGCAGTTCTTC.